The clone carrying this T cell receptor beta chain has just a few counts. Its specificity is not known. These data originate in a study of blood T cells in healthy people across ages. Study observations and caveats: No one knew whether donors had CMV, which possibly confounded expanded clonotype changes.

PCR was performed a second time for about 7 to 12 cycles using a sample-barcoded 5' primer and a J-beta primer mix. TCRdb reprocessed the 5' RACE reads via MiXCR and lists one record per CDR3 protein. The table has approximately 800,000 distinct CDR3 sequences, 56% seen once; the top ten hold around 25%. Each sample had at least 7 million PBMCs isolated. Germline CDR1 and CDR2: MNHEY and SMNVEV (reference sequence). After removal of 8 bases from V and 2 bases from J, the junction contained 12 bases not matched to a gene. The CDR3 is 15 amino acids. The rearrangement links TRBV27 to TRBJ2-7; 7 nucleotides match TRBD1. The sequenced sample consisted of blood. The sequence derives from a middle-aged man in good health. CDR3 amino acids: CASYYRDSQPYEQYF. Here the CDR3 DNA reads TGTGCCAGCTACTATCGGGACAGCCAACCCTACGAGCAGTACTTC.